This paragraph covers one TCR beta chain sequence. Its antigen is unidentified. These data originate in a study of T cell repertoires in cytomegalovirus infection. For the study at large: Public TCR beta signatures indicated both CMV infection and matching HLA type.

CDR3 length: 9 amino acids. Germline CDR1 reads LNHNV; CDR2 reads YYDKDF (reference sequence). Trimming stripped 9 bases from V and 13 bases from J, with 10 bases between. Study conclusions and caveats: The ex vivo response was dominated by HLA-C-restricted CMV-specific TCR beta clonotypes. Individuals carrying CMV plus the relevant HLA were identified by cumulative frequency of public TCR beta families.

TCRdb processed the reads anew with MiXCR; each CDR3 protein has one entry. The sample lists tens of thousands of distinct CDR3 sequences, under 25% occurring once. The chain couples TRBV15 to TRBJ2-1; tentatively, D is TRBD1 (5 bases). Sequenced: PBMCs, sequenced either directly or after in vitro stimulation (not recorded which). This TCR came from a human donor in good health (CMV status not recorded). Some clones in this sample may be carry-over from other donors' samples. CDR3 in DNA: TGTGCCACTGCAGGGCTTCAGTTCTTC. Translating gives CATAGLQFF.